What follows is one T cell receptor beta chain and its context. These data belong to a study of blood T cell repertoires in COVID-19. Study information: There were acute and convalescent COVID-19 samples, and they came from the United States, Italy and Spain. Sources were T cells, B-cell-depleted T cells, or PBMCs; the material itself was cDNA or gDNA.

As processed by the authors: Reference gene primer amplification yielded estimated nucleated cell counts. Sequencing was performed with immunoSEQ multiplex PCR; in TCRdb, only in-frame clones are kept and a portion is missing. That table gives V, J and clone size, and the DNA gave D and trimming. The table records roughly 200,000 clones, around 87% of them present only once. The CDR3 runs 14 residues. After removal of 8 bases from V and 2 bases from J, the junction contained 8 bases not matched to a gene. Germline V gives CDR1 MNHEY, CDR2 SVGAGI. The sequenced sample consisted of peripheral blood. The chain couples TRBV6-5 to TRBJ2-7, with 8 bases aligning to TRBD1. This TCR came from a woman younger than 30 who had recovered from COVID-19. CDR3 DNA sequence: TGTGCCAGCCATCTCGGGACAGGTCCCTACGAGCAGTACTTC. This sequence encodes CASHLGTGPYEQYF.